These 10 T cell receptor beta chains were sequenced from one sample in a study of blood T cell repertoires in COVID-19. Sequencing was performed with immunoSEQ multiplex PCR; in TCRdb, only in-frame clones are kept and a portion is missing. This table holds some 180,000 clones, around 90% found once. Sequenced: peripheral blood. These receptors originate from a man in his fifties or sixties with active or convalescent COVID-19.

J is TRBJ2-7 and V is TRBV6-1; D is possibly TRBD1 (6 bases). The CDR3 length is 12 residues. Germline V CDR1 and CDR2: MNHNS, SASEGT. V was cut by 3 bases and J by 3 bases, with 6 bases left in between. CDR3 amino acids: CASSEGHYEQYF. The CDR3 nucleotides read TGTGCCAGCAGTGAGGGACACTACGAGCAGTACTTC.

The chain uses TRBV11-1 and TRBJ2-7; 10 nucleotides line up with TRBD1. Germline loops: CDR1 SGHAT, CDR2 FQDESV (reference sequence). The CDR3 runs to 16 residues. V lost 5 bases and J lost 1; bases outside the gene matches: 8. The CDR3 bases are TGTGCCAGCAGCCCGTACGGGACAGGGGAGTCCTACGAGCAGTACTTC. Protein sequence: CASSPYGTGESYEQYF.

This clone was picked up one time. The chain is built from TRBV5-1 and TRBJ2-2; D possibly corresponds to TRBD2 (6 bases). Per germline, CDR1 SGHRS and CDR2 YFSETQ. The ends were cut back, 5 bases at V and 1 base at J, with 9 bases in the middle. This CDR3 contains 14 residues. The CDR3: CASRASENTGELFF. The DNA of the CDR3 is TGCGCCAGCAGAGCTAGCGAGAACACCGGGGAGCTGTTTTTT.

This sequence joins TRBV7-9 and TRBJ2-3; 7 positions agree with TRBD1. CDR3 length: 13 residues. V lost 5 bases and J lost 3; bases outside the gene matches: 2. The germline V gene encodes CDR1 SEHNR and CDR2 FQNEAQ (reference sequence). The CDR3 region has the DNA TGTGCCAGCAGCCAACAGGGGACAGATACGCAGTATTTT. Translated, it gives CASSQQGTDTQYF.

The rearrangement uses TRBV2 and TRBJ2-7, with 12 nucleotides matching TRBD2. V shed 3 bases, J shed 5 bases, and the junction held 2 bases outside the gene matches. This CDR3 is 14 amino acids long. Per germline, CDR1 SNHLY and CDR2 FYNNEI. CDR3 in amino acids: CASSEASGGDEQYF. The CDR3 DNA is TGTGCCAGCAGTGAGGCTAGCGGGGGGGACGAGCAGTACTTC.

A single count supports this clone. The chain combines TRBV11-1 with TRBJ2-2, with 7 bases aligning to TRBD1. The junction had 4 bases not matched to a gene; V was cut back by 4 bases and J by 5 bases. This CDR3 comprises 14 residues. Germline CDR1 reads SGHAT; CDR2 reads FQDESV (reference sequence). The CDR3: CASSSYRGTGELFF. The DNA for the CDR3 is TGTGCCAGCAGCTCGTACAGGGGTACCGGGGAGCTGTTTTTT.

The chain recombines TRBV7-9 with TRBJ2-3; no firm D call. The CDR3 runs to 14 residues. Trimming shortened V by 3 bases and J by 5 bases, and 12 bases separated the two germline ends. Germline V gene sequence: CDR1 SEHNR, CDR2 FQNEAQ (reference sequence). This CDR3 reads CASSFTQSGDTQYF. The CDR3 coding sequence is TGTGCCAGCAGCTTTACCCAGTCAGGAGATACGCAGTATTTT.

This clone was seen once. The chain combines TRBV3-1 (or the pseudogene TRBV3-2) with TRBJ2-4, with D possibly matching TRBD1 (5 bases). Trimming removed 5 bases from V and 2 bases from J, with 22 bases in between. Per the germline V gene, CDR1 is LGHDT and CDR2 is YNNKEL (reference sequence). The CDR3 spans 18 residues. CDR3 coding DNA: TGTGCCAGCAGCTCCTGGGCGAGTACAGGCAGAACCAAAAACATTCAGTACTTC. It codes for CASSSWASTGRTKNIQYF.

The chain has TRBV9 and TRBJ2-5; 10 nucleotides match TRBD2. The CDR3 extends over 15 amino acids. The trim removed 4 bases at V and 3 bases at J, leaving 6 bases unmatched. The germline V gene encodes CDR1 SGDLS and CDR2 YYNGEE. The CDR3 here is CASSIAGTSEETQYF. DNA for the CDR3: TGTGCCAGCAGCATCGCCGGGACTAGCGAAGAGACCCAGTACTTC.

This clone was seen a few times. The chain carries TRBV5-5 and TRBJ2-5, with D maybe TRBD2 (6 bases). This CDR3 comprises 15 residues. In germline, CDR1 is SGHKS, CDR2 YYEKEE (reference sequence). The germline V and J ends were trimmed by 0 bases and 5 bases, with 14 bases remaining between them. CDR3 protein: CASSLGGGTVETQYF. The CDR3 DNA reads TGTGCCAGCAGCTTGGGGGGCGGGACCGTGGAGACCCAGTACTTC.